The source of this T cell receptor (beta chain) is a study of blood T cell repertoires in COVID-19. Study as a whole: T cells, B-cell-depleted T cells, or PBMCs provided the cDNA or gDNA that served as material.

The authors' processing: Using reference gene primer amplification, nucleated cell counts were estimated. Only in-frame clones appear in the TCRdb table, and some are missing; sequencing was by immunoSEQ multiplex PCR. The DNA was the basis for D and trimming; V, J and clone size are from that table. The table includes about 410,000 clones, about nine tenths detected once. The sequence derives from a young woman with active or convalescent COVID-19. Sequencing input: peripheral blood.

The CDR3 loop reads CASSLDSLNEKLFF. As DNA, the CDR3 is TGCGCCAGCAGCTTGGACAGCCTAAATGAAAAACTGTTTTTT. The gene calls are TRBV5-1 and TRBJ1-4; D remains unclear. The CDR3 is made up of 14 amino acids. Trimming took off 0 bases at V and 5 bases at J, with 8 bases between the two ends. The germline V gene has CDR1 SGHRS and CDR2 YFSETQ.